This T cell receptor beta chain was sequenced in a study of T cells after yellow fever vaccination. TCRdb independently ran MiXCR on the 5' RACE reads; one entry per CDR3 protein. This sample yields roughly 70,000 distinct CDR3 sequences, of which around 7.3% are seen a single time; less than 50% belongs to the top ten. The CDR3 spans 17 residues. Germline V CDR1 and CDR2: SGHVS, FNYEAQ. V shed 0 bases, J shed 0 bases, and the junction held 5 bases outside the gene matches. This specimen was CD8+ T cells sorted from PBMCs, taken on the day of the yellow fever booster vaccination. This chain joins TRBV7-6 and TRBJ2-7; 10 positions match TRBD2. The origin of this receptor is a man aged 25-45 years who received the YFV17D yellow fever vaccine. The DNA for the CDR3 is TGTGCCAGCAGCTTAGCCCTAGCGGGAGACGGCTCCTACGAGCAGTACTTC. Translated, it gives CASSLALAGDGSYEQYF.